These 13 T cell receptor beta chains were sequenced from one sample in a study of blood T cell repertoires in COVID-19. Produced via immunoSEQ multiplex PCR; TCRdb's table is partial and in-frame only. This table has fewer than 300,000 clones, about 86% appearing once. The sample was peripheral blood. The origin of the receptors is a woman in her thirties with COVID-19, enrolled during active disease.

The rearrangement joins TRBV10-3 to TRBJ2-5; 8 bases match TRBD1. The CDR3 length is 13 residues. CDR1 ENHRY and CDR2 SYGVKD come from the germline V gene. Losses at the gene ends were 5 bases for V and 5 bases for J; bases not matched to a gene: 4. The CDR3 is CAISQGAGETQYF. The CDR3 nucleotides read TGTGCCATCAGTCAGGGGGCAGGGGAGACCCAGTACTTC.

The J gene is TRBJ2-2, the V gene TRBV24-1; 9 nucleotides agree with TRBD1. The V gene end was trimmed by 3 bases and the J gene end by 4 bases; junction bases not matched to a gene: 5. Germline lookup yields CDR1 KGHDR and CDR2 SFDVKD. This CDR3 has 16 amino acids. CDR3 nucleotide sequence: TGTGCCACCAGTGATGCTGACAGGGGGAGCACCGGGGAGCTGTTTTTT. The encoded protein is CATSDADRGSTGELFF.

This chain connects TRBV4-1 to TRBJ2-1; the match to TRBD2 covers 11 bases. Germline loops: CDR1 MGHRA, CDR2 YSYEKL. V gave up 1 base and J gave up 6 bases; unmatched junction bases: 11. This CDR3 is 18 amino acids long. The CDR3 loop reads CASSQAGIRLAGSNEQFF. The CDR3 nucleotides read TGCGCCAGCAGCCAAGCCGGTATTAGACTAGCGGGGTCCAATGAGCAGTTCTTC.

The CDR3 is CVRSPPGGAYNSPLHF. CDR3 in DNA: TGTGTCAGAAGCCCCCCCGGTGGAGCCTATAATTCACCCCTCCACTTT. The chain joins TRBV7-5 to TRBJ1-6. TRBV7-5 is noted as a pseudogene. The CDR3 is made up of 16 amino acids.

The chain joins TRBV5-4 to TRBJ1-1; 7 bases align to TRBD1. The CDR3 is made up of 15 amino acids. Germline CDR1 is SGHNT and CDR2 is YYREEE (reference sequence). V trimming: 3 bases; J trimming: 0 bases; junction bases outside the gene matches: 5. The CDR3 coding sequence is TGTGCCAGCAGCTGGGGACAGCCTATGAACACTGAAGCTTTCTTT. It encodes CASSWGQPMNTEAFF.

This chain uses TRBV7-9 with TRBJ1-2; D remains ambiguous. The V end lost 5 bases, the J end lost 5 bases, and 12 bases lay between the germline ends. The CDR3 contains 13 residues. The germline CDR1 and CDR2 sequences are SEHNR and FQNEAQ (reference sequence). The CDR3 DNA reads as TGTGCCAGCAGCCCCCCCGCAGAATATGGCTACACCTTC. This gives the protein CASSPPAEYGYTF. Together with reference TRBV7-9 and TRBJ1-2, the CDR3 gives the full variable domain: DTGVSQNPRHKITKRGQNVTFRCDPISEHNRLYWYRQTLGQGPEFLTYFQNEAQLEKSRLLSDRFSAERPKGSFSTLEIQRTEQGDSAMYLCASSPPAEYGYTFGSGTRLTVV.

The chain employs TRBV10-2 and TRBJ2-1; perhaps TRBD2 as D (6 bases). Germline lookup yields CDR1 WSHSY and CDR2 SAAADI. The CDR3 totals 13 residues. Between the trimmed V and J ends, which lost 8 bases and 9 bases, there was a span of 17 bases. In DNA, the CDR3 is TGCGCCAGCGGGACTCCTCCCCCGCGTGAGCAGTTCTTC. Encoded protein: CASGTPPPREQFF.

The chain carries TRBV2 and TRBJ1-4; tentatively, D is TRBD1 (5 bases). Deletions cut 2 bases from V and 8 bases from J, with 12 bases between. The CDR3 spans 14 residues. Germline V CDR1 and CDR2: SNHLY, FYNNEI. The CDR3 loop reads CASSEWQGGEKLFF. In DNA, the CDR3 is TGTGCCAGCAGTGAATGGCAGGGAGGGGAAAAACTGTTTTTT.

About this clone itself: With a far larger clone one base away, a read error is the likely cause. The chain recombines TRBV5-4 with TRBJ2-7, with D maybe TRBD1 (6 bases). The CDR3 sequence is 13 residues long. Germline CDR1 reads SGHNT; CDR2 reads YYREEE (reference sequence). V gave up 0 bases and J gave up 3 bases, with 7 bases separating them. CDR3 sequence: CASSLVGGYEQYF. In DNA form, the CDR3 reads TGTGCCAGCAGCTTGGTAGGGGGCTACGAGCAGTACTTC.

This chain joins TRBV6-5 and TRBJ2-5; TRBD1 agrees at 9 bases. Germline V CDR1 and CDR2: MNHEY, SVGAGI. The CDR3 has 15 residues. The V gene end was trimmed by 6 bases and the J gene end by 5 bases; junction bases not matched to a gene: 10. This CDR3 is CASRVPGQGLETQYF. CDR3 bases: TGTGCCAGCAGAGTCCCGGGACAGGGCTTGGAGACCCAGTACTTC.

The rearrangement joins TRBV27 to TRBJ2-7, with 7 nucleotides matching TRBD1. J gave up 6 bases and V 6 bases, and 11 bases lay outside the gene matches. The CDR3 extends over 14 amino acids. Germline V CDR1 and CDR2: MNHEY, SMNVEV (reference sequence). The CDR3 loop is CASRLLRGGPEQYF. CDR3 DNA sequence: TGTGCCAGCAGACTCCTTCGAGGGGGCCCCGAGCAGTACTTC.

The rearrangement joins TRBV7-9 to TRBJ1-2; no firm D call. Germline lookup yields CDR1 SEHNR and CDR2 FQNEAQ (reference sequence). The CDR3 is made up of 15 amino acids. V lost 2 bases, J lost 0 bases, and 10 bases lay in between. The CDR3 protein is CASSLNAVANYGYTF. The CDR3 nucleotides read TGTGCCAGCAGCTTAAACGCGGTAGCTAACTATGGCTACACCTTC.

V and J are TRBV24-1 and TRBJ2-2, with a possible D match to TRBD2 (7 bases). Germline loops: CDR1 KGHDR, CDR2 SFDVKD. Between the trimmed V and J ends, which lost 9 bases and 4 bases, there was a span of 20 bases. The CDR3 consists of 16 residues. The CDR3 loop is CATEGGGAGITGELFF. In nucleotides, the CDR3 is TGTGCCACCGAAGGGGGAGGAGCGGGGATCACCGGGGAGCTGTTTTTT.